The rows below give T cell receptor beta chains drawn from one sample of a study of blood T cell repertoires in COVID-19. Libraries were prepared by immunoSEQ multiplex PCR; TCRdb keeps only in-frame clonotypes and omits some of them. The sample contains over 110,000 clones, more than 70% of which appear only once. The sample comprised peripheral blood. All receptors come from a human donor in a cohort sampled during active COVID-19. CDR3s include the opening cysteine and the closing phenylalanine or tryptophan. D genes are given only for firm matches.

-	TRBV3-1/TRBV3-2	TRBJ1-2	16	CASSRRTVRGAYGYTF
-	TRBV7-2	TRBJ1-1	14	CASSRSGPNTEAFF
TRBD2	TRBV20-1	TRBJ2-1	14	CSASKLAGDNEQFF
TRBD1	TRBV27	TRBJ1-2	17	CASSPSRTGDHNYGYTF
-	TRBV7-9	TRBJ1-2	15	CASSLVRGSNYGYTF
-	TRBV6-1	TRBJ1-5	15	CASSEDLRGSQPQHF
-	TRBV21-1	TRBJ2-7	15	CASSLGTGDSYEQYF
-	TRBV4-2	TRBJ2-1	14	CASSGRGLRDEQFF
TRBD2	TRBV20-1	TRBJ2-5	15	CSASHGLAGQETQYF
TRBD2	TRBV24-1	TRBJ2-1	17	CATSDLRLAGGSNEQFF
TRBD1	TRBV7-9	TRBJ2-5	14	CASSLPGQQKTQYF
-	TRBV9	TRBJ2-2	13	CASSVAGTGELFF
-	TRBV11-2	TRBJ2-1	15	CASSLGGRDYNEQFF
-	TRBV4-1	TRBJ1-4	16	CASSQPSRGAEEKLFF
-	TRBV3-1/TRBV3-2	TRBJ2-5	15	CASSPSAGRQETQYF
-	TRBV27	TRBJ2-7	12	CASQGGAYEQYF
TRBD1	TRBV24-1	TRBJ2-7	15	CATSDRDREGYEQYF
-	TRBV7-9	TRBJ1-1	15	CASSFGGSGNTEAFF
TRBD2	TRBV18	TRBJ2-1	14	CASSLTSGANEQFF
-	TRBV6-6	TRBJ2-1	12	CASRSTGNEQFF
TRBD2	TRBV5-1	TRBJ2-3	16	CASSLGTSGGIDTQYF
TRBD2	TRBV5-4	TRBJ2-3	16	CASSFIAGGNTDTQYF
TRBD1	TRBV2	TRBJ2-2	14	CASTRDRTDGELFF
TRBD1	TRBV5-4	TRBJ2-3	15	CASSLPQGGTDTQYF
-	TRBV19	TRBJ1-6	16	CASSPEGLRSGSPLHF
-	TRBV4-1	TRBJ2-7	17	CASSPTPLQKYSYEQYF
-	TRBV5-4	TRBJ1-2	15	CASSSPAGGIYGYTF
-	TRBV27	TRBJ2-7	11	CASSSTYEQYF
-	TRBV5-6	TRBJ2-7	12	CASSDVGREQYF
-	TRBV30	TRBJ1-2	15	CAWSVSRGGGYGYTF
-	TRBV27	TRBJ1-6	14	CASSLVRVGSPLHF
-	TRBV2	TRBJ2-3	13	CAGRRGTTDTQYF
TRBD1	TRBV27	TRBJ1-5	18	CASSSWDRRKHSNQPQHF
TRBD1	TRBV5-1	TRBJ1-3	16	CASSGTGLYTGNTIYF
-	TRBV7-2	TRBJ1-2	14	CASSLVLANYGYTF
-	TRBV19	TRBJ2-5	15	CASSSPGTTGGTQYF
-	TRBV3-1/TRBV3-2	TRBJ2-2	13	CASSTRVSGELFF
-	TRBV5-6	TRBJ2-7	14	CASTLEAGVYEQYF
-	TRBV18	TRBJ1-5	13	CASSPSANQPQHF
-	TRBV13	TRBJ1-5	13	CASSLSGDRPQHF
-	TRBV24-1	TRBJ1-5	15	CATSDFRGLCQPQHF
TRBD1	TRBV7-9	TRBJ2-7	18	CASSLASWETGSSYEQYF